What follows are 6 T cell receptor beta chains derived from one specimen sequenced in a study of CD8 T cells in ankylosing spondylitis. TCRdb re-called the 5' RACE reads through MiXCR, storing one row per CDR3 protein. The table has about 340,000 distinct CDR3 sequences, roughly 15% seen once. The sample comprised blood, either unsorted or a sorted T cell fraction (not recorded which). These receptors were taken from a male donor with ankylosing spondylitis or in good health (not recorded which).

The chain couples TRBV10-3 to TRBJ2-7, with 11 bases that match TRBD2. CDR1 ENHRY and CDR2 SYGVKD come from the germline V gene. J gave up 7 bases and V 7 bases, and 9 bases lay outside the gene matches. The CDR3 length is 14 residues. The DNA of the CDR3 is TGTGCCATCAAGCCCGGGACTAGCGGCAGGGAGCAGTACTTC. Translating gives CAIKPGTSGREQYF.

This clonotype was picked up many times. V gene TRBV4-1 combines with J gene TRBJ1-6; D is possibly TRBD1 (6 bases). The CDR3 consists of 16 residues. Germline CDR1 and CDR2: MGHRA and YSYEKL. The V end lost 4 bases, the J end lost 0 bases, and 10 bases lay between the germline ends. For the CDR3, the DNA is TGCGCCAGCAGCCCGGACAGAAGCTCCTATAATTCACCCCTCCACTTT. This encodes CASSPDRSSYNSPLHF.

This clonotype was counted between two and nine times. The rearrangement uses TRBV5-1 and TRBJ1-4; TRBD1 matches 8 bases. CDR1 is SGHRS and CDR2 is YFSETQ in the germline V gene. V lost 8 bases and J lost 8; bases outside the gene matches: 8. The CDR3 consists of 13 residues. Here the CDR3 reads CASQQGEAEKLFF. The DNA of the CDR3 is TGCGCCAGTCAACAGGGGGAAGCGGAAAAACTGTTTTTT.

This clonotype was counted between two and nine times. The chain couples TRBV6-5 to TRBJ1-2; 7 bases agree with TRBD1. Germline CDR1 and CDR2: MNHEY and SVGAGI. The CDR3 is 14 residues long. The ends lost 2 bases at V and 4 bases at J; junction bases unmatched: 4. CDR3 region: CASSYLRDSYGYTF. Here the CDR3 DNA reads TGTGCCAGCAGTTACCTCAGGGACAGCTATGGCTACACCTTC.

The rearrangement links TRBV12-3 or TRBV12-4 to TRBJ2-4, with no clear D. The V end lost 3 bases, the J end lost 13 bases, and 13 bases lay between the germline ends. The length of the CDR3 is 12 residues. CDR3 residues: CASSLSLRKQYF. The CDR3 region has the DNA TGTGCCAGCAGTTTGTCATTACGGAAGCAGTACTTC.

This clonotype was counted many times. The V call is TRBV12-3 or TRBV12-4, the J call TRBJ2-2; D may match TRBD1 or TRBD2 (5 bases each). Trimming removed 1 base at V and 4 bases at J, with 10 bases between. This CDR3 is 15 amino acids long. CDR3 region: CASSLGGAFTGELFF. The DNA for the CDR3 is TGTGCCAGCAGTTTAGGAGGGGCTTTCACCGGGGAGCTGTTTTTT.